Shown below are 22 T cell receptor beta chains from a single sample sequenced in a study of shared clonotypes between healthy human individuals. Naive CD8 cells were CD45RO-negative, positively selected for CCR7, excluding terminally differentiated effector memory CD45RA+ cells. Profiling relied on immunoSEQ multiplex PCR, and the TCRdb table lists in-frame clones only, not all of them. Here the sample spans 2 million to 2.5 million clones, just over 90% being singletons. The sample comprised naive CD8+ T cells from PBMCs. These receptors came from a man aged 18 to 29 in good health. Some clones in this sample may be carry-over from other donors' samples.

The chain joins TRBV7-9 to TRBJ2-1; 15 nucleotides match TRBD2. CDR1 and CDR2 (germline): SEHNR, FQNEAQ (reference sequence). This CDR3 contains 19 residues. J was trimmed by 3 bases and V by 5 bases; bases with no gene match: 11. The CDR3: CASSPPWTSGRAIYNEQFF. The CDR3 DNA follows: TGTGCCAGCAGCCCCCCCTGGACTAGCGGGAGGGCTATCTACAATGAGCAGTTCTTC.

The chain recombines TRBV4-1 with TRBJ1-1; unclear D gene. The CDR3 consists of 19 residues. Trimming pared 1 base from V and 1 base from J, leaving 22 bases between. Per the germline V gene, CDR1 is MGHRA and CDR2 is YSYEKL. For the CDR3, the DNA is TGCGCCAGCAGCCAAGGGGTTAGATTCGGTAGGCCGCAGAACACTGAAGCTTTCTTT. It specifies CASSQGVRFGRPQNTEAFF.

The rearrangement joins TRBV16 to TRBJ2-3; 8 nucleotides match TRBD2. The length of the CDR3 is 15 residues. V lost 4 bases and J lost 3; bases outside the gene matches: 6. Germline assignment: CDR1 KGHSY and CDR2 FQNENV. The CDR3 DNA is TGTGCCAGCAGCCGAAGCGGGAGTTGGACAGATACGCAGTATTTT. This encodes CASSRSGSWTDTQYF.

The V and J genes are TRBV6-5 and TRBJ2-5, with D unresolved. Trimming removed 6 bases at V and 3 bases at J, with 8 bases between. CDR3 length: 12 residues. Germline V gene data show CDR1 as MNHEY and CDR2 as SVGAGI. As DNA, the CDR3 is TGTGCCAGCAGGAGTGCCGAAGAGACCCAGTACTTC. Encoded protein: CASRSAEETQYF.

The chain links TRBV27 to TRBJ1-4; no clear D. CDR3 length equals 17 residues. V was trimmed by 3 bases and J by 7 bases, leaving 21 bases between them. Per germline, CDR1 MNHEY and CDR2 SMNVEV (reference sequence). For the CDR3, the DNA is TGTGCCAGCAGTTTTTCGGCCACAGAAGGGTCGGGTGAAAAACTGTTTTTT. Translating it yields CASSFSATEGSGEKLFF.

This clone came up once. The chain joins TRBV6-5 to TRBJ2-2; D is perhaps TRBD1 (6 bases). Germline CDR1 MNHEY, CDR2 SVGAGI. The CDR3 consists of 14 residues. Trimming shortened V by 7 bases and J by 6 bases, and 15 bases separated the two germline ends. The CDR3 loop reads CASNPTQGSGELFF. Here the CDR3 DNA reads TGTGCCAGCAACCCGACACAGGGCTCCGGGGAGCTGTTTTTT.

The chain is built from TRBV19 and TRBJ1-5, with D perhaps matching TRBD1 (5 bases). The germline V gene encodes CDR1 LNHDA and CDR2 SQIVND (reference sequence). With 9 bases removed from V and 12 bases from J, the gap between germline ends came to 18 bases. CDR3 size: 12 residues. CDR3: CASDGLRGDQHF. In nucleotides, the CDR3 is TGTGCCAGCGACGGCTTAAGGGGAGACCAGCATTTT. The full variable domain, in which reference TRBV19 and TRBJ1-5 provide the parts outside the CDR3, is DGGITQSPKYLFRKEGQNVTLSCEQNLNHDAMYWYRQDPGQGLRLIYYSQIVNDFQKGDIAEGYSVSREKKESFPLTVTSAQKNPTAFYLCASDGLRGDQHFGDGTRLSIL.

This clone was counted a single time. The chain joins TRBV9 to TRBJ2-3; 12 nucleotides match TRBD2. Per the germline V gene, CDR1 is SGDLS and CDR2 is YYNGEE. V shed 0 bases, J shed 1 base, and the junction held 6 bases outside the gene matches. The CDR3 has 18 amino acids. CDR3 in amino acids: CASSVGTSGKLGTDTQYF. CDR3 nucleotides: TGTGCCAGCAGCGTAGGGACTAGCGGGAAACTAGGCACAGATACGCAGTATTTT.

The V and J genes are TRBV2 and TRBJ2-7; D remains ambiguous. Trimming removed 8 bases from V and 2 bases from J, with 13 bases in between. CDR1 is SNHLY and CDR2 is FYNNEI in the germline V gene. This CDR3 region has 13 residues. The CDR3 reads CASGGTSAYEQYF. The CDR3 DNA follows: TGTGCCAGCGGTGGTACCTCCGCCTACGAGCAGTACTTC.

The chain joins TRBV6-1 to TRBJ2-1, with D unclear. CDR1 MNHNS and CDR2 SASEGT come from the germline V gene. This CDR3 spans 16 amino acids. Trimming pared 2 bases from V and 0 bases from J, leaving 11 bases between. This CDR3 reads CASSEYGFASYNEQFF. Written as DNA, the CDR3 is TGTGCCAGCAGTGAATACGGCTTCGCCTCCTACAATGAGCAGTTCTTC.

This chain joins TRBV7-9 and TRBJ2-7; 14 bases are shared with TRBD2. The germline V gene encodes CDR1 SEHNR and CDR2 FQNEAQ (reference sequence). The V gene end was trimmed by 6 bases and the J gene end by 1 base; junction bases not matched to a gene: 11. The CDR3 has 18 residues. Here the CDR3 DNA reads TGTGCCAGCAGTGGACGACCGGGACTAGCGGGAGAATCCTACGAGCAGTACTTC. Amino acid sequence: CASSGRPGLAGESYEQYF.

This chain joins TRBV4-1 and TRBJ2-7; TRBD1 matches at 8 bases. Germline V gene sequence: CDR1 MGHRA, CDR2 YSYEKL. This CDR3 region has 14 residues. The trim removed 2 bases at V and 4 bases at J, leaving 4 bases unmatched. The CDR3 is CASSQQGAGYEQYF. CDR3 in DNA: TGCGCCAGCAGCCAACAGGGGGCTGGGTACGAGCAGTACTTC.

In this sample, this clone turned up a few times. The V gene is TRBV19, the J gene TRBJ2-5, with TRBD1 as a possible D gene (6 bases). The CDR3 is 15 residues long. Per germline, CDR1 LNHDA and CDR2 SQIVND (reference sequence). Trimming pared 6 bases from V and 0 bases from J, leaving 14 bases between. The CDR3 loop is CASSHRATYQETQYF. The DNA for the CDR3 is TGTGCCAGTAGCCACAGGGCCACTTACCAAGAGACCCAGTACTTC.

The chain carries TRBV4-3 and TRBJ1-2; D might be TRBD1 (5 bases). V gave up 1 base and J gave up 4 bases, with 10 bases separating them. The CDR3 has 14 residues. The germline V gene has CDR1 LGHNA and CDR2 YSLEER. The CDR3 protein is CASSQGSGRYGYTF. The CDR3 DNA sequence: TGCGCCAGCAGCCAAGGGTCGGGACGCTATGGCTACACCTTC.

V usage is TRBV7-9 and J usage is TRBJ2-2; TRBD2 is a possible D gene (6 bases). Germline V gene data show CDR1 as SEHNR and CDR2 as FQNEAQ (reference sequence). This CDR3 contains 15 residues. The V gene lost 5 bases and the J gene lost 4 bases, with 14 bases spanning the gap. In nucleotides, the CDR3 is TGTGCCAGCAGCACCGGGGGTCTCCTCACCGGGGAGCTGTTTTTT. It yields the protein CASSTGGLLTGELFF.

The CDR3 here is CASSRDSLSSYEQYF. The CDR3 DNA reads TGTGCCAGCAGTCGGGACTCTCTAAGCTCCTACGAGCAGTACTTC. This rearrangement joins TRBV6-6 to TRBJ2-7; a possible D gene is TRBD2 (6 bases). Germline V CDR1 and CDR2: MNHNY, SVGAGI (reference sequence). The V and J ends lost 5 bases and 0 bases respectively, with 14 bases between them. There are 15 residues in the CDR3.

The rearrangement uses TRBV7-2 and TRBJ1-1, with D maybe TRBD1 (5 bases). This CDR3 is 15 amino acids long. Germline values: CDR1 SGHTA, CDR2 FQGNSA. V shed 0 bases and J shed 10 bases, with 18 bases lying between them. CDR3 sequence (DNA): TGTGCCAGCAGCTTAGCAAGCCCAGGGTTCTTAGGAGCTTTCTTT. Amino acids: CASSLASPGFLGAFF.

The chain carries TRBV19 and TRBJ1-1; D call uncertain. Trimming took 1 base from V and 2 from J, leaving 11 bases between them. CDR1 LNHDA and CDR2 SQIVND come from the germline V gene (reference sequence). CDR3 length: 15 amino acids. This chain's CDR3 is CASSIGRTGNTEAFF. DNA of the CDR3: TGTGCCAGTAGTATAGGGCGGACGGGCAACACTGAAGCTTTCTTT.

The chain couples TRBV7-2 to TRBJ2-5, with 10 bases fitting TRBD1. The germline gives CDR1 SGHTA, CDR2 FQGNSA. CDR3 length: 15 amino acids. The trim removed 5 bases at V and 5 bases at J, leaving 8 bases unmatched. The CDR3 DNA is TGTGCCAGCAGCGCCGGGACAGGGGTCCGGGAGACCCAGTACTTC. Translated, it gives CASSAGTGVRETQYF.

This chain connects TRBV27 to TRBJ1-5; tentative D call: TRBD1 (6 bases). The germline V gene encodes CDR1 MNHEY and CDR2 SMNVEV (reference sequence). The CDR3 consists of 14 residues. Deletions cut 5 bases from V and 7 bases from J, with 15 bases between. Here the CDR3 reads CASSPDRPQQPQHF. Written as DNA, the CDR3 is TGTGCCAGCAGTCCAGACAGGCCACAGCAGCCCCAGCATTTT.

Worth noting for this clone: The same CDR3 arises from other DNA sequences in this sample as well. CDR3 sequence (DNA): TGTGCCAGCAGTTGGGGGACTTCGAACACTGAAGCTTTCTTT. Translated, it gives CASSWGTSNTEAFF. This chain connects TRBV27 to TRBJ1-1, with D perhaps matching TRBD1 (5 bases). CDR3 length equals 14 residues. The germline V gene has CDR1 MNHEY and CDR2 SMNVEV (reference sequence). The V gene lost 4 bases and the J gene lost 1 base, with 10 bases spanning the gap.

Turning to this clone: Other nucleotide sequences in the sample specify the same CDR3. The CDR3 bases are TGTGCCAGCAGTGGAACCGGGGAGCTGTTTTTT. As protein: CASSGTGELFF. The chain uses TRBV25-1 and TRBJ2-2; D unclear. The V and J ends lost 4 bases and 5 bases respectively, with 2 bases between them. This CDR3 is 11 amino acids long. Germline values: CDR1 MGHDK, CDR2 SYGVNS.